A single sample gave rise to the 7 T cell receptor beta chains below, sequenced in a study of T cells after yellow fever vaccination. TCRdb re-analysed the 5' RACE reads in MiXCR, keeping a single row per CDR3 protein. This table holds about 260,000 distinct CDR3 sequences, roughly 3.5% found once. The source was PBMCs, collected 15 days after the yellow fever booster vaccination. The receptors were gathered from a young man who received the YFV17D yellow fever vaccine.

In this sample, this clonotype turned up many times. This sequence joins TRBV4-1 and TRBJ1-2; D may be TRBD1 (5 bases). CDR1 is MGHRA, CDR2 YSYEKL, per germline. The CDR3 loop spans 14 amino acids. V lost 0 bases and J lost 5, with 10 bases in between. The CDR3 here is CASSQEGARYGYTF. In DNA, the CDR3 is TGCGCCAGCAGCCAAGAAGGGGCGCGATATGGCTACACCTTC.

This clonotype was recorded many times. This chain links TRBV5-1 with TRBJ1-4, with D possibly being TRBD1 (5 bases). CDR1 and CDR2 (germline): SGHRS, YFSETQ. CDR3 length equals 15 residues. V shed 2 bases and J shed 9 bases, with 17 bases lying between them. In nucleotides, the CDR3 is TGCGCCAGCAGCTTCGTCGCTGGGGGAGCGAAAAAACTGTTTTTT. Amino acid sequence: CASSFVAGGAKKLFF.

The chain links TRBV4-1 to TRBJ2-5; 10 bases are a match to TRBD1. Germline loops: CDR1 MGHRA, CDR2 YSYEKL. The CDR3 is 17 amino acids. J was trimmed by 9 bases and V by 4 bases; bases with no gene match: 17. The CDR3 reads CASSRLGPGTGAGPQYF. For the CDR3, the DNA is TGCGCCAGCAGCCGTCTGGGCCCCGGGACAGGGGCCGGGCCCCAGTACTTC.

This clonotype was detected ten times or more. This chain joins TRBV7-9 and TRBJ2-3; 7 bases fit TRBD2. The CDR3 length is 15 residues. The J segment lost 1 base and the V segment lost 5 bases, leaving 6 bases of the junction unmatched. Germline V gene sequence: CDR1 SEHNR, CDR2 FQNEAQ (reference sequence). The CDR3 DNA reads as TGTGCCAGCAGCCGACCGGCGGGGGGCACAGATACGCAGTATTTT. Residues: CASSRPAGGTDTQYF.

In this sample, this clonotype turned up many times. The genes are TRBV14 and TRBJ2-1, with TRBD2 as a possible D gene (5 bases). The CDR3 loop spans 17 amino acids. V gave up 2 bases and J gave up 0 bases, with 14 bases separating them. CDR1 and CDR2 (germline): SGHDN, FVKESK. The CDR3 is CASSQSPGLSSYNEQFF. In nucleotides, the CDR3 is TGTGCCAGCAGCCAATCCCCGGGATTGAGCTCCTACAATGAGCAGTTCTTC.

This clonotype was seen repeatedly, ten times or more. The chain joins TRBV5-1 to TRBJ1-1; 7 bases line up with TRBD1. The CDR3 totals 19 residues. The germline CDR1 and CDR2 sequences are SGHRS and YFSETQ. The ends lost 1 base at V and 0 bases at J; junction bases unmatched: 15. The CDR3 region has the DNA TGCGCCAGCAGCTTGAATCCCCCACTGACAGGGTTGGTGAACACTGAAGCTTTCTTT. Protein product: CASSLNPPLTGLVNTEAFF.

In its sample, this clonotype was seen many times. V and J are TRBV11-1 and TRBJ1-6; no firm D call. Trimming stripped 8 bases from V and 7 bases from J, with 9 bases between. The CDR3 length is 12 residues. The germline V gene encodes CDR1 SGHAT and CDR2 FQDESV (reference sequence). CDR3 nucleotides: TGTGCCAGCGCTAAAGACAATTCACCCCTCCACTTT. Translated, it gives CASAKDNSPLHF.